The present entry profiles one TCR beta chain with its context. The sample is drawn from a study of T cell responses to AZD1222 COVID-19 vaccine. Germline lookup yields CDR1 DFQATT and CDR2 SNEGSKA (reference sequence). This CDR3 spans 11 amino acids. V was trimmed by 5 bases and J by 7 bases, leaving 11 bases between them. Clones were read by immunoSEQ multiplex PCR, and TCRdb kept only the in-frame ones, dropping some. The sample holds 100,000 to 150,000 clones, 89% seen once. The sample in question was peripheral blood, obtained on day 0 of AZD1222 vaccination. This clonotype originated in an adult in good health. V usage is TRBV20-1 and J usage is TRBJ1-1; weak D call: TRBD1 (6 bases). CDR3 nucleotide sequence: TGCAGTGCTGGGGGGCTCGGTGAAGCTTTCTTT. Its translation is CSAGGLGEAFF.